The 5 T cell receptor beta chains reported below all come from one sample, sequenced in a study of T cells after posttransplantation cyclophosphamide. Method: immunoSEQ multiplex PCR; TCRdb's copy keeps in-frame clones and lacks some. The data show some 52,000 clones, with more than 70% seen just once and less than 3.5% held by the top ten. Sequencing input: PBMCs. Receptor source: a young man with a blood cancer, CMV-positive, and with a related stem cell donor.

The chain combines TRBV2 with TRBJ2-7, with 8 bases fitting TRBD1. The germline gives CDR1 SNHLY, CDR2 FYNNEI. The V and J ends lost 5 bases and 4 bases, in that order; junction bases with no gene match: 13. The length of the CDR3 is 16 residues. The CDR3 is CASSLGPGTGGYEQYF. The CDR3 DNA sequence: TGTGCCAGCAGTCTAGGTCCTGGTACAGGGGGTTACGAGCAGTACTTC. The whole variable domain, remainder taken from reference TRBV2 and TRBJ2-7, is EPEVTQTPSHQVTQMGQEVILRCVPISNHLYFYWYRQILGQKVEFLVSFYNNEISEKSEIFDDQFSVERPDGSNFTLKIRSTKLEDSAMYFCASSLGPGTGGYEQYFGPGTRLTVT.

This rearrangement joins TRBV29-1 to TRBJ2-3; 7 bases map to TRBD2. The CDR3 contains 13 residues. With 5 bases clipped from V and 9 bases from J, the junction kept 11 bases outside the gene matches. CDR1 is SQVTM, CDR2 ANQGSEA, per germline. CDR3 DNA: TGCAGCGTTTCGCGGGAGCCTGATATAACGCAGTATTTT. This encodes CSVSREPDITQYF.

This clone was picked up a small number of times. One end of the junction varies from germline; a read error may be responsible. The CDR3 protein is CATSGEKSGRGSAYEQYF. The CDR3 nucleotides read TGTGCCACCAGCGGAGAAAAGAGCGGGAGAGGTTCGGCCTACGAGCAGTACTTC. The J gene is TRBJ2-7, the V gene TRBV15, with TRBD2 matching 8 bases. The length of the CDR3 is 18 residues. Germline CDR1 LNHNV, CDR2 YYDKDF (reference sequence).

This rearrangement joins TRBV5-4 to TRBJ2-7; 14 nucleotides agree with TRBD2. The trim removed 0 bases at V and 7 bases at J, leaving 9 bases unmatched. The CDR3 has 17 amino acids. Germline CDR1 reads SGHNT; CDR2 reads YYREEE (reference sequence). As DNA, the CDR3 is TGTGCCAGCAGCTTGGCTGGGACTAGCGGGAGTTCGAGGGAGCAGTACTTC. As protein: CASSLAGTSGSSREQYF.

The chain joins TRBV19 to TRBJ1-5, with TRBD1 as a possible D gene (6 bases). V lost 5 bases to trimming and J lost 5 bases, with 13 bases between them. The CDR3 is 14 amino acids. Germline assignment: CDR1 LNHDA and CDR2 SQIVND (reference sequence). CDR3 DNA: TGTGCCAGTAGTGTCGACAGGAGCCATCAGCCCCAGCATTTT. Translated, it gives CASSVDRSHQPQHF.